This T cell receptor (beta chain) was sequenced in a study of OX40 agonist ivuxolimab in advanced cancers. With regard to the full study: Ivuxolimab, which targeted the costimulatory receptor OX40 (CD134), was an agonistic, fully human IgG2 monoclonal antibody. Intravenous ivuxolimab was administered to patients every 2 weeks at six dose levels: 0.01, 0.1, 0.3, 1.5, 3 and 10 mg/kg. Among the 52 dose-escalation patients, around 19 had hepatocellular carcinoma, roughly 15 melanoma, 9 renal cell carcinoma and 9 head and neck cancer. In the dose-escalation cohort, 70% to 90% of patients were male, and the mean age was approximately 60 years with a range of roughly 20 to 80. Patients were allowed to have had prior anti-PD-1, anti-PD-L1 or anti-CTLA-4 therapy, and around 43% of the dose-escalation patients had been treated with checkpoint inhibitors. Three dose-escalation patients achieved partial responses, one with hepatocellular carcinoma and two with cutaneous melanoma. The purpose of peripheral TCRbeta sequencing was to test whether ivuxolimab changed TCR sequence diversity and led to clonal T-cell expansion. The paper reports the monotherapy dose-escalation portion (N of about 50 patients) of the phase I ivuxolimab trial.

Results and caveats for the whole study, not just this receptor: In partial responders in the 0.1-3.0 mg/kg groups, normalized peripheral clonal expansion was found to be among the lowest, especially among CD8+ T cells. Low levels of normalized T-cell clonal expansion were also seen in some patients who did not respond. At doses of 0.1 to 3.0 mg/kg, clonal expansion of both CD4+ and CD8+ blood T cells was observed from baseline to week 6. The antigen specificity of the clonally expanded peripheral T cells was not determined. On average, CD8+ T cells showed more expanded clones than CD4+ T cells after ivuxolimab.

Patients with a history of autoimmune disease or receiving systemic immunosuppression were excluded from the trial. In every dose cohort, peripheral blood was drawn for TCR sequencing at baseline, cycle 4 day 1, and cycle 7 day 1. Samples were obtained from an open-label, multicenter, first-in-human phase I dose-escalation trial of ivuxolimab. Adults with locally advanced or metastatic melanoma, renal cell carcinoma, hepatocellular carcinoma or head and neck squamous cell carcinoma were enrolled in the trial. Before TCR sequencing, CD4+ T cells and CD8+ T cells were sorted from peripheral blood as separate populations. In the case of this clone: This clone's antigen is unknown. Per-base quality was not reported, and no clone a single base away is much larger than it.

Genomic DNA was extracted from sorted cells for sequencing of the TCRbeta CDR3 region. The immunoSEQ Assay was used for sequencing of TCRbeta CDR3 regions. TCRdb stores this immuneACCESS table with in-frame sequences only. Part of the clones is absent; in the studies checked, under half of the shortfall reflects unresolved V genes, and no reason is known for the rest. The table for this sample lists tens of thousands of clones; around 87% of them were counted only once. The top ten hold roughly 13% of the sample. The CDR3 holds 14 amino acids from the cysteine to the phenylalanine. Of all the DNA, just the CDR3 is kept, 42 bases in frame from base 1. V gives up 9 bases and J gives up 2 bases, and the segment between their germline ends measures 14 bases.

The TCR originated in an adult with an advanced solid tumor such as melanoma, head and neck, liver or kidney cancer. The sequencing used CD4+ or CD8+ T cells sorted from blood, collected in a trial of the OX40 agonist ivuxolimab. This receptor chain uses TRBV23-1 and TRBJ2-1; the D gene is perhaps TRBD2, from 7 matching bases. TRBV23-1 has ORF status, its function being uncertain. The CDR3 region: CASPEGGTYNEQFF. The DNA sequence is given as TGCGCCAGTCCGGAGGGGGGGACCTACAATGAGCAGTTCTTC.